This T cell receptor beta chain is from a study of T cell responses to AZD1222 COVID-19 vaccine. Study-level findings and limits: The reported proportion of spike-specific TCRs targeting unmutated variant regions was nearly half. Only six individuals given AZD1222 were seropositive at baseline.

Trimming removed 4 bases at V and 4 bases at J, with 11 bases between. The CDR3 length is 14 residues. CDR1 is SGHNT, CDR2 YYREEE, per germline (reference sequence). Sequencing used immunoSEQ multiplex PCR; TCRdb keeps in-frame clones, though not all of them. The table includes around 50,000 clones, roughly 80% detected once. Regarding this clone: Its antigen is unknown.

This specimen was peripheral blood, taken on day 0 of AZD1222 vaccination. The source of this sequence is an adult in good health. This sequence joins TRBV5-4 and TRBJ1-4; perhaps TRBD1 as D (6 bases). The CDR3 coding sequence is TGTGCCAGCAGCCCTCCAGGGGTTAATGAAAAACTGTTTTTT. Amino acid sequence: CASSPPGVNEKLFF.